These T cell receptor beta chains were read from a single sample in a study of T cells in Graves' hyperthyroidism and ophthalmopathy. TCRdb passed the multiplex PCR reads through MiXCR, listing each CDR3 protein once. The data contain about 380,000 distinct CDR3 sequences, roughly 13% of them singletons. The material sequenced was blood. The receptors stem from a woman aged 55-75 years with Graves' hyperthyroidism. Each CDR3 is given with its conserved first and last residue. Fields, in order: J gene, V gene, clone size, D gene, CDR3 DNA, CDR3 protein. A D gene is named only where the DNA matches it firmly. Some rows mark clone size as missing; the rest say once, few, many or name a class of expanded clone.

J gene: TRBJ2-3
V gene: TRBV3-1
clone size: many
D gene: -
CDR3 DNA: TGTGCCAGCAGCCCCTTTGTCAAACCAGATACGCAGTATTTT
CDR3 protein: CASSPFVKPDTQYF

J gene: TRBJ2-1
V gene: TRBV7-9
clone size: -
D gene: TRBD2
CDR3 DNA: TGTGCCAGCAGCTCGGGACTAGCGGGAAGTGGTGAGCAGTTCTTC
CDR3 protein: CASSSGLAGSGEQFF

J gene: TRBJ2-2
V gene: TRBV5-6
clone size: many
D gene: -
CDR3 DNA: TGTGCCAGCCGACGGGGAGTTCCTGGGCTGTCCGTAGGGGAGCTGTTTTTT
CDR3 protein: CASRRGVPGLSVGELFF

J gene: TRBJ1-1
V gene: TRBV19
clone size: -
D gene: -
CDR3 DNA: TGTGCCAGTATCCACTCCGCGGGCTCCAACACTGAAGCTTTCTTT
CDR3 protein: CASIHSAGSNTEAFF

J gene: TRBJ1-5
V gene: TRBV20-1
clone size: -
D gene: TRBD1
CDR3 DNA: TGCAGTGCTGGGGAGCCGACAGGGATCTATCAGCCCCAGCATTTT
CDR3 protein: CSAGEPTGIYQPQHF

J gene: TRBJ2-7
V gene: TRBV7-2
clone size: -
D gene: TRBD2
CDR3 DNA: TGTGCCAGCAGACTAGCGGGAGTTTACGAGCAGTACTTC
CDR3 protein: CASRLAGVYEQYF

J gene: TRBJ1-6
V gene: TRBV18
clone size: many
D gene: -
CDR3 DNA: TGTGCCAGCTCAGCGGGGGACCCACCTAATTCACCCCTCCACTTT
CDR3 protein: CASSAGDPPNSPLHF

J gene: TRBJ2-5
V gene: TRBV30
clone size: many
D gene: -
CDR3 DNA: TGTGCCTACGCCTACGAGACCCAGTACTTC
CDR3 protein: CAYAYETQYF

J gene: TRBJ1-2
V gene: TRBV6-8
clone size: -
D gene: -
CDR3 DNA: TGTGCCAGCAGTCACGACAGAGCTAACTATGGCTACACCTTC
CDR3 protein: CASSHDRANYGYTF

J gene: TRBJ1-3
V gene: TRBV12-3/TRBV12-4
clone size: few
D gene: -
CDR3 DNA: TGTGCCAGCAGGCCGGTAGGGGAAGGAAACACCATATATTTT
CDR3 protein: CASRPVGEGNTIYF

J gene: TRBJ2-3
V gene: TRBV28
clone size: -
D gene: -
CDR3 DNA: TGTGCCGAGGGGAGCACAGATACGCAGTATTTT
CDR3 protein: CAEGSTDTQYF

J gene: TRBJ2-3
V gene: TRBV11-2
clone size: -
D gene: -
CDR3 DNA: TGTGCCAGCAGCTTAGATCTTGACCGCCGGGGAACAGATACGCAGTATTTT
CDR3 protein: CASSLDLDRRGTDTQYF

J gene: TRBJ1-4
V gene: TRBV19
clone size: -
D gene: TRBD1
CDR3 DNA: TGTGCCAGTAGTACGGACAGGGAAACCACTAATGAAAAACTGTTTTTT
CDR3 protein: CASSTDRETTNEKLFF

J gene: TRBJ2-1
V gene: TRBV4-2
clone size: many
D gene: TRBD1
CDR3 DNA: TGTGCCAGCAGCCTCCTCCTGGCAGGGGGCGGCAATGAGCAGTTCTTC
CDR3 protein: CASSLLLAGGGNEQFF

J gene: TRBJ1-1
V gene: TRBV29-1
clone size: -
D gene: -
CDR3 DNA: TGCAGCGTTGGAAATTCGGGAAAAGGGACTGAAGCTTTCTTT
CDR3 protein: CSVGNSGKGTEAFF

J gene: TRBJ1-2
V gene: TRBV7-3
clone size: few
D gene: -
CDR3 DNA: TGTGCCAGCAGCTTAAACAGGCCAGTAGGTTCGGAGGGCTACACCTTC
CDR3 protein: CASSLNRPVGSEGYTF

J gene: TRBJ1-1
V gene: TRBV20-1
clone size: -
D gene: -
CDR3 DNA: TGCAGTGCTAAGGGTATGAACACTGAAGCTTTCTTT
CDR3 protein: CSAKGMNTEAFF

J gene: TRBJ1-5
V gene: TRBV6-1
clone size: many
D gene: -
CDR3 DNA: TGTGCCAGCAGTGAAGCGCACTTTTATAGCAATCAGCCCCAGCATTTT
CDR3 protein: CASSEAHFYSNQPQHF

J gene: TRBJ1-1
V gene: TRBV7-9
clone size: -
D gene: -
CDR3 DNA: TGTGCCAGCAGCTTAATACTCATGAACACTGAAGCTCTCTTT
CDR3 protein: CASSLILMNTEALF

J gene: TRBJ1-1
V gene: TRBV7-9
clone size: many
D gene: -
CDR3 DNA: TGTGCCAGCAGCTTAAGTACGTTTAGGGACGGGCGGAACACTGAAGCTTTCTTT
CDR3 protein: CASSLSTFRDGRNTEAFF

J gene: TRBJ2-2
V gene: TRBV2
clone size: many
D gene: -
CDR3 DNA: TGTGCCAGCAGTGAACAGCGTTGGAACACCGGGGAGCTGTTTTTT
CDR3 protein: CASSEQRWNTGELFF

J gene: TRBJ2-3
V gene: TRBV11-2
clone size: many
D gene: TRBD2
CDR3 DNA: TGTGCCAGCGGACTAGCGGTCATAAATACGCAGTATTTT
CDR3 protein: CASGLAVINTQYF

J gene: TRBJ2-7
V gene: TRBV6-1
clone size: -
D gene: -
CDR3 DNA: TGTGCCAGTTTTAGGGACTACGAGCAGTACTTC
CDR3 protein: CASFRDYEQYF

J gene: TRBJ2-5
V gene: TRBV20-1
clone size: many
D gene: TRBD2
CDR3 DNA: TGCAGTGCTCCTAGCGGTGTGAACCAAGAGACCCAGTACTTC
CDR3 protein: CSAPSGVNQETQYF

J gene: TRBJ2-3
V gene: TRBV11-1
clone size: many
D gene: -
CDR3 DNA: TGTGCCAGCAGCTTCAGGCGGAGCACAGATACGCAGTATTTT
CDR3 protein: CASSFRRSTDTQYF

J gene: TRBJ1-5
V gene: TRBV28
clone size: many
D gene: -
CDR3 DNA: TGTGCCAGCAGTCTAGACAGCGCCGGGGTGAGGCCCCAGCATTTT
CDR3 protein: CASSLDSAGVRPQHF

J gene: TRBJ2-2
V gene: TRBV24-1
clone size: -
D gene: -
CDR3 DNA: TGTGCCTCCCAAAAGCGGGCCGGGGGGCTGTTTTTT
CDR3 protein: CASQKRAGGLFF

J gene: TRBJ2-7
V gene: TRBV7-9
clone size: many
D gene: TRBD1
CDR3 DNA: TGTGCCAGCAGCGTGCCGGGACAGGGCTCCTACGAGCAGTACTTC
CDR3 protein: CASSVPGQGSYEQYF

J gene: TRBJ2-7
V gene: TRBV20-1
clone size: many
D gene: TRBD2
CDR3 DNA: TGCAGTGCTACCCGGGAAGCGGGAGTTACTGAGCAGTACTTC
CDR3 protein: CSATREAGVTEQYF

J gene: TRBJ1-2
V gene: TRBV4-1
clone size: -
D gene: TRBD1
CDR3 DNA: TGCGCCAGCAGCCAAGCCCCCTTTCCCGGGACAGGGGGAGCTGGCTACACCTTC
CDR3 protein: CASSQAPFPGTGGAGYTF

J gene: TRBJ2-2
V gene: TRBV6-5
clone size: -
D gene: -
CDR3 DNA: TGTGCCAGCAGTTACGACCCGAACACCGGGGAGCTGTTTTTT
CDR3 protein: CASSYDPNTGELFF

J gene: TRBJ2-3
V gene: TRBV20-1
clone size: -
D gene: TRBD2
CDR3 DNA: TGCAGTGCTAGAACTAGCGGGAGCAGTAAGGCAGATACGCAGTATTTT
CDR3 protein: CSARTSGSSKADTQYF

J gene: TRBJ2-6
V gene: TRBV5-1
clone size: few
D gene: -
CDR3 DNA: TGCGCCAGCAGCTTGCGACAGCGACGCGAATCTCTGATCTCTGGGGCCAACGTCCTGACTTTC
CDR3 protein: CASSLRQRRESLISGANVLTF

J gene: TRBJ2-5
V gene: TRBV24-1
clone size: many
D gene: TRBD1
CDR3 DNA: TGTGCCACCAGTGATTCGACAGGGGCCGCCCAAGAGACCCAGTACTTC
CDR3 protein: CATSDSTGAAQETQYF

J gene: TRBJ2-2
V gene: TRBV11-1
clone size: many
D gene: -
CDR3 DNA: TGTGCCAGCAGCTTACTATCGGGTTACATTGGGCCCGGGGAGCTGTTTTTT
CDR3 protein: CASSLLSGYIGPGELFF

J gene: TRBJ2-7
V gene: TRBV27
clone size: -
D gene: -
CDR3 DNA: TGTGCCAGCAGCTACCCCGGCGCCTCCCACGAGCAGTACTTC
CDR3 protein: CASSYPGASHEQYF

J gene: TRBJ1-5
V gene: TRBV12-3/TRBV12-4
clone size: many
D gene: -
CDR3 DNA: TGTGCCAGCAGTTTACGGCGGATTAGCAATCAGCCCCAGCATTTT
CDR3 protein: CASSLRRISNQPQHF

J gene: TRBJ1-2
V gene: TRBV3-1
clone size: few
D gene: -
CDR3 DNA: TGTGCCAGCAGCCAACGAGGGGGGAGAGCTGGCTACACCTTC
CDR3 protein: CASSQRGGRAGYTF

J gene: TRBJ2-1
V gene: TRBV6-1
clone size: -
D gene: TRBD2
CDR3 DNA: TGTGCCAGCAGAAATCCGGGACTAGCGGGAGGGCCTAAGTACAATGAGCAGTTCTTC
CDR3 protein: CASRNPGLAGGPKYNEQFF

J gene: TRBJ2-2
V gene: TRBV24-1
clone size: -
D gene: -
CDR3 DNA: TGTGCCACCAGTGGGCGGGACTACACCGGGGAGCTGTTTTTT
CDR3 protein: CATSGRDYTGELFF

J gene: TRBJ2-5
V gene: TRBV3-1
clone size: few
D gene: -
CDR3 DNA: TGTGCCAGCAGCCAATTAAGAGGGAGCGGAGAGACCCAGTACTTC
CDR3 protein: CASSQLRGSGETQYF

J gene: TRBJ2-1
V gene: TRBV30
clone size: few
D gene: TRBD2
CDR3 DNA: TGTGCCTGGAGTACAACTAGCGGGATGGAGCAGTTCTTC
CDR3 protein: CAWSTTSGMEQFF

J gene: TRBJ2-1
V gene: TRBV18
clone size: many
D gene: -
CDR3 DNA: TGTGCCAGCTCACCAACGGGAAGGGAGCAGTTCTTC
CDR3 protein: CASSPTGREQFF

J gene: TRBJ2-2
V gene: TRBV30
clone size: many
D gene: -
CDR3 DNA: TGTGCCTGGAGTGCGGACCTTCGAAGGACGTTTTTT
CDR3 protein: CAWSADLRRTFF

J gene: TRBJ2-3
V gene: TRBV12-3/TRBV12-4
clone size: many
D gene: -
CDR3 DNA: TGTGCCAGCAGTTACCCTAGCGCAGATACGCAGTATTTT
CDR3 protein: CASSYPSADTQYF

J gene: TRBJ2-3
V gene: TRBV5-1
clone size: many
D gene: TRBD1
CDR3 DNA: TGCGCCAGCAGCTTGGGACAGGGGCCGACAGATACGCAGTATTTT
CDR3 protein: CASSLGQGPTDTQYF

J gene: TRBJ2-5
V gene: TRBV28
clone size: many
D gene: -
CDR3 DNA: TGTGCCAGCAGTTTACCAGGGGCAGGGGAGGCAGAGACCCAGTACTTC
CDR3 protein: CASSLPGAGEAETQYF

J gene: TRBJ2-7
V gene: TRBV7-8
clone size: few
D gene: TRBD2
CDR3 DNA: TGCGCCAGCAGCCAAGCCCTAGCGGGAGCCAGCGAGCAGTACTTC
CDR3 protein: CASSQALAGASEQYF

J gene: TRBJ1-1
V gene: TRBV12-3/TRBV12-4
clone size: many
D gene: TRBD1
CDR3 DNA: TGTGCCAGCAGCTTTCAGACAGGGATTTACAATGGAGCTTTCTTT
CDR3 protein: CASSFQTGIYNGAFF

J gene: TRBJ2-1
V gene: TRBV4-1
clone size: few
D gene: TRBD2
CDR3 DNA: TGCGCCAGCAGCCAAGCGCTTCTAGCGGGAGGGCGGGGAGAGCAGTTCTTC
CDR3 protein: CASSQALLAGGRGEQFF

J gene: TRBJ1-4
V gene: TRBV18
clone size: -
D gene: -
CDR3 DNA: TGTGCCAGCTCACCCCGGGTTAATTCTAATGAAAAACTGTTTTTT
CDR3 protein: CASSPRVNSNEKLFF

J gene: TRBJ2-3
V gene: TRBV6-6
clone size: many
D gene: -
CDR3 DNA: TGTGCCAGCAGTTACGGTCGGCTAGGCGGGAGCACAGATACGCAGTATTTT
CDR3 protein: CASSYGRLGGSTDTQYF

J gene: TRBJ2-7
V gene: TRBV28
clone size: -
D gene: -
CDR3 DNA: TGTGCCAGCAGACAGGGTCCCTACGAGCAGTACTTC
CDR3 protein: CASRQGPYEQYF

J gene: TRBJ1-3
V gene: TRBV11-2
clone size: few
D gene: -
CDR3 DNA: TGTGCCAGCAGCGCCCCCCTCGTGAGACCTTCGAACACCATATATTTT
CDR3 protein: CASSAPLVRPSNTIYF

J gene: TRBJ2-5
V gene: TRBV24-1
clone size: many
D gene: TRBD2
CDR3 DNA: TGTGCCACCAGTGAAACAGGTACTAGCGGGAGCGTGGAGACCCAGTACTTC
CDR3 protein: CATSETGTSGSVETQYF

J gene: TRBJ2-7
V gene: TRBV4-1
clone size: -
D gene: TRBD2
CDR3 DNA: TGCGCCACCCCTCAGAGGCGGGAGGTACGCGAGCAGTACTTC
CDR3 protein: CATPQRREVREQYF

J gene: TRBJ2-7
V gene: TRBV3-1
clone size: many
D gene: TRBD2
CDR3 DNA: TGTGCCAGCAGCCAAGGCGGGAGTTCCTCCGAGCAGTACTTC
CDR3 protein: CASSQGGSSSEQYF